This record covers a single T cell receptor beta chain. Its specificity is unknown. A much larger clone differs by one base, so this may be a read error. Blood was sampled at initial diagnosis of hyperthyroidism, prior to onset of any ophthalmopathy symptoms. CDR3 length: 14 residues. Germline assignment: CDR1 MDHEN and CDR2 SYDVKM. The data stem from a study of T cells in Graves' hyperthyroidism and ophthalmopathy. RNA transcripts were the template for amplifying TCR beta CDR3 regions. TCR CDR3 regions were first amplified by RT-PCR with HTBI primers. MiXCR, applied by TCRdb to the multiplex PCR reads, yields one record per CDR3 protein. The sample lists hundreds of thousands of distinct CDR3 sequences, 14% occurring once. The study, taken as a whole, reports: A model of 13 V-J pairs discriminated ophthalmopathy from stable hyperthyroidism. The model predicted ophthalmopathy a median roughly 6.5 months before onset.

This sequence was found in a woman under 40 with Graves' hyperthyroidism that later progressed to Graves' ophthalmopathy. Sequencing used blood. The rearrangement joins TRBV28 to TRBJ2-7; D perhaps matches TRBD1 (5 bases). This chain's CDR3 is CAGSWGSSSYEQYF. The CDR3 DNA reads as TGTGCCGGCAGTTGGGGCTCGAGCTCCTACGAGCAGTACTTC.